The 31 T cell receptor beta chains reported below all come from one sample, sequenced in a study of Ad26.COV2.S vaccination and SARS-CoV-2 variants. Data came from immunoSEQ multiplex PCR; TCRdb stores just in-frame clones and leaves some out. The table lists 85,000 to 95,000 clones, 82% of them singletons. The starting material was peripheral blood, obtained after recovery from COVID-19. These TCRs come from a human donor who had recovered from COVID-19.

V usage is TRBV12-5 and J usage is TRBJ2-3; 9 nucleotides line up with TRBD1. This CDR3 is built from 15 residues. CDR1 LGHNT and CDR2 FRNRAP come from the germline V gene. Trimming removed 4 bases from V and 1 base from J; junction bases left unmatched: 3. CDR3 loop: CASGSGTGRTDTQYF. The CDR3, as DNA: TGTGCTAGTGGTTCAGGGACAGGGCGCACAGATACGCAGTATTTT.

V gene TRBV27 combines with J gene TRBJ2-7; D is possibly TRBD1 or TRBD2 (5 bases each). V dropped 3 bases and J dropped 3 bases, with 12 bases sitting between them. The CDR3 spans 14 residues. Germline V CDR1 and CDR2: MNHEY, SMNVEV (reference sequence). This CDR3 reads CASSLGRALYEQYF. The CDR3 DNA sequence: TGTGCCAGCAGTTTGGGGCGGGCACTCTACGAGCAGTACTTC.

This chain joins TRBV9 and TRBJ2-2; D gene ambiguous. The V end was cut by 4 bases, the J end by 6 bases, with 10 bases between. The CDR3 runs to 13 residues. Germline CDR1 is SGDLS and CDR2 is YYNGEE. The CDR3, as DNA: TGTGCCAGCAGCACAGACCCGGCCGGGGAGCTGTTTTTT. It codes for CASSTDPAGELFF. The variable domain in full, with the rest retrieved from reference TRBV9 and TRBJ2-2, is DSGVTQTPKHLITATGQRVTLRCSPRSGDLSVYWYQQSLDQGLQFLIQYYNGEERAKGNILERFSAQQFPDLHSELNLSSLELGDSALYFCASSTDPAGELFFGEGSRLTVL.

This sequence joins TRBV12-3 or TRBV12-4 and TRBJ2-4; perhaps TRBD1 as D (5 bases). The CDR3 is 12 residues long. V lost 5 bases and J lost 12, with 14 bases in between. The CDR3: CASSPSVRGQYF. The CDR3 DNA is TGTGCCAGCAGTCCCTCCGTTAGGGGTCAGTACTTC.

The rearrangement links TRBV4-3 to TRBJ2-5; TRBD1 matches 9 bases. With 6 bases clipped from V and 5 bases from J, the junction kept 10 bases outside the gene matches. CDR1 is LGHNA and CDR2 is YSLEER in the germline V gene. This CDR3 contains 15 residues. CDR3 sequence: CASRQTQGTGETQYF. DNA for the CDR3: TGCGCCAGCAGACAAACACAGGGGACAGGGGAGACCCAGTACTTC.

This chain connects TRBV6-5 to TRBJ1-1; D not resolved. Germline values: CDR1 MNHEY, CDR2 SVGAGI. The CDR3 totals 15 residues. V lost 0 bases to trimming and J lost 1 base, with 9 bases between them. The CDR3 reads CASSYSPTGNTEAFF. CDR3 nucleotide sequence: TGTGCCAGCAGTTACTCCCCCACGGGGAACACTGAAGCTTTCTTT.

The chain recombines TRBV27 with TRBJ2-5, with D uncertain. The CDR3 contains 14 residues. Per the germline V gene, CDR1 is MNHEY and CDR2 is SMNVEV (reference sequence). V gave up 7 bases and J gave up 4 bases, with 16 bases separating them. The CDR3 is CASTSMTSPETQYF. In DNA, the CDR3 is TGTGCCAGCACCTCGATGACCAGTCCAGAGACCCAGTACTTC.

This clone was seen only a few times. This chain connects TRBV27 to TRBJ1-6; a possible D gene is TRBD1 (5 bases). The V gene's germline CDR1 is MNHEY and CDR2 SMNVEV (reference sequence). V was cut by 1 base and J by 8 bases, with 9 bases left in between. CDR3 size: 14 residues. The CDR3 sequence: CASSLFREDSPLHF. Here the CDR3 DNA reads TGTGCCAGCAGTTTATTCAGGGAGGATTCACCCCTCCACTTT.

V usage is TRBV5-4 and J usage is TRBJ2-3, with 15 bases that match TRBD2. Germline lookup yields CDR1 SGHNT and CDR2 YYREEE (reference sequence). The CDR3 spans 16 residues. The ends lost 3 bases at V and 4 bases at J; junction bases unmatched: 3. The CDR3 is CASSSRTSGRADTQYF. CDR3 coding DNA: TGTGCCAGCAGCTCCCGGACTAGCGGGAGGGCAGATACGCAGTATTTT. Complete variable domain (other parts from reference TRBV5-4 and TRBJ2-3): ETGVTQSPTHLIKTRGQQVTLRCSSQSGHNTVSWYQQALGQGPQFIFQYYREEENGRGNFPPRFSGLQFPNYSSELNVNALELDDSALYLCASSSRTSGRADTQYFGPGTRLTVL.

The chain links TRBV3-1 (or the pseudogene TRBV3-2) to TRBJ2-6, with a possible D match to TRBD1 (5 bases). Per germline, CDR1 LGHDT and CDR2 YNNKEL (reference sequence). The CDR3 length is 17 residues. V lost 2 bases and J 0 bases, leaving 11 bases between the germline ends. The CDR3: CASSQWGGPSGANVLTF. CDR3 bases: TGTGCCAGCAGCCAATGGGGCGGACCCTCTGGGGCCAACGTCCTGACTTTC.

This chain connects TRBV24-1 to TRBJ2-5; unclear D gene. CDR3 length: 17 residues. Germline V CDR1 and CDR2: KGHDR, SFDVKD. Trimming took off 4 bases at V and 2 bases at J, with 19 bases between the two ends. The CDR3 nucleotides read TGTGCCACCAGTGACGCCCCGCTCGGCAGTTTACAAGAGACCCAGTACTTC. Translated: CATSDAPLGSLQETQYF.

The genes are TRBV5-1 and TRBJ1-2; D may be TRBD1 (5 bases). CDR1 and CDR2 from the germline V gene are SGHRS and YFSETQ. Between the trimmed V and J ends, which lost 1 base and 4 bases, there was a span of 26 bases. This CDR3 comprises 19 residues. CDR3 loop: CASSLTGWGIAVGTYGYTF. In nucleotides, the CDR3 is TGCGCCAGCAGCTTGACGGGGTGGGGTATCGCGGTAGGGACCTATGGCTACACCTTC. Complete variable domain (other parts from reference TRBV5-1 and TRBJ1-2): KAGVTQTPRYLIKTRGQQVTLSCSPISGHRSVSWYQQTPGQGLQFLFEYFSETQRNKGNFPGRFSGRQFSNSRSEMNVSTLELGDSALYLCASSLTGWGIAVGTYGYTFGSGTRLTVV.

V usage is TRBV10-3 and J usage is TRBJ2-7, with 7 bases identical to TRBD1. Germline loops: CDR1 ENHRY, CDR2 SYGVKD. V dropped 2 bases and J dropped 2; count of bases not matched to a gene: 12. This CDR3 has 17 amino acids. The CDR3 nucleotides are TGTGCCATCAGTGAGACCGGGACAGATAAAATGGCCTACGAGCAGTACTTC. Its protein product is CAISETGTDKMAYEQYF.

The chain links TRBV3-1 (or the pseudogene TRBV3-2) to TRBJ2-7; the D gene is possibly TRBD1 (5 bases). This CDR3 region has 15 residues. CDR1 is LGHDT, CDR2 YNNKEL, per germline (reference sequence). Between the trimmed V and J ends, which lost 1 base and 5 bases, there was a span of 15 bases. CDR3 loop: CASSQGMAGNHEQYF. CDR3 nucleotides: TGTGCCAGCAGCCAAGGGATGGCAGGGAACCACGAGCAGTACTTC.

This chain joins TRBV20-1 and TRBJ1-6, with D perhaps TRBD1 (5 bases). The V end lost 3 bases, the J end lost 6 bases, and 12 bases lay between the germline ends. The CDR3 consists of 14 residues. Per germline, CDR1 DFQATT and CDR2 SNEGSKA (reference sequence). This chain's CDR3 is CSASPGTVNSPLHF. The DNA of the CDR3 is TGCAGTGCTAGTCCCGGGACGGTTAATTCACCCCTCCACTTT.

Details on this clone: This specimen includes other DNA sequences encoding the same CDR3. J is TRBJ2-3 and V is TRBV5-1, with D perhaps given as TRBD1 or TRBD2 (6 bases each). The CDR3 contains 16 residues. The germline V gene has CDR1 SGHRS and CDR2 YFSETQ. V dropped 3 bases and J dropped 0 bases, with 14 bases sitting between them. As DNA, the CDR3 is TGCGCCAGCAGCTGGGGGGCTGGGGGGAGCACAGATACGCAGTATTTT. Residues: CASSWGAGGSTDTQYF.

This clone was detected only once. The chain links TRBV10-3 to TRBJ2-2; possibly TRBD1 for D (6 bases). The V gene's germline CDR1 is ENHRY and CDR2 SYGVKD. Deletions cut 9 bases from V and 4 bases from J, with 12 bases between. The CDR3 totals 13 residues. CDR3 in amino acids: CAIKTGITGELFF. The CDR3 bases are TGTGCCATTAAGACAGGTATCACCGGGGAGCTGTTTTTT.

The CDR3 loop reads CASRIGTSYGTDTQYF. In nucleotides, the CDR3 is TGTGCCAGCAGGATCGGGACTAGTTATGGCACAGATACGCAGTATTTT. The chain combines TRBV25-1 with TRBJ2-3, with 8 bases aligning to TRBD2. After removal of 6 bases from V and 1 base from J, the junction contained 9 bases not matched to a gene. Germline V gene data show CDR1 as MGHDK and CDR2 as SYGVNS. This CDR3 spans 16 amino acids.

The chain recombines TRBV7-3 with TRBJ1-1; possibly TRBD1 for D (5 bases). This CDR3 is 13 amino acids long. The V gene's germline CDR1 is SGHTA and CDR2 FQGTGA. Trimming left V 1 base short and J 6 bases short, with 9 bases between. CDR3 loop: CASSLIRGAEAFF. The CDR3 DNA reads TGTGCCAGCAGCTTAATCAGAGGGGCTGAAGCTTTCTTT.

This clone was picked up one time. The genes are TRBV24-1 and TRBJ2-1, with 9 bases that match TRBD2. V was pared by 5 bases and J by 10 bases, with 14 bases of the junction left unmatched. This CDR3 has 16 residues. Germline loops: CDR1 KGHDR, CDR2 SFDVKD. Here the CDR3 DNA reads TGTGCCACCAGTGGGGTAGCGGGAGCTGGGGGCGGGGAGCAGTTCTTC. It is translated as CATSGVAGAGGGEQFF.

V and J are TRBV12-5 and TRBJ2-7, with 12 bases lining up with TRBD1. The CDR3 runs 19 residues. V trimming: 2 bases; J trimming: 1 base; junction bases outside the gene matches: 12. Germline V gene sequence: CDR1 LGHNT, CDR2 FRNRAP. Here the CDR3 reads CASGLTSGTGGAMSYEQYF. DNA for the CDR3: TGTGCTAGTGGTTTGACCTCCGGGACAGGGGGCGCTATGTCCTACGAGCAGTACTTC. Full variable domain (missing parts from reference TRBV12-5 and TRBJ2-7): DARVTQTPRHKVTEMGQEVTMRCQPILGHNTVFWYRQTMMQGLELLAYFRNRAPLDDSGMPKDRFSAEMPDATLATLKIQPSEPRDSAVYFCASGLTSGTGGAMSYEQYFGPGTRLTVT.

The chain is built from TRBV2 and TRBJ1-1, with D perhaps matching TRBD1 (5 bases). This CDR3 comprises 14 residues. In germline, CDR1 is SNHLY, CDR2 FYNNEI. V lost 7 bases to trimming and J lost 4 bases, with 16 bases between them. The CDR3 spells CASIRGGGFTEAFF. CDR3 nucleotide sequence: TGTGCCAGCATACGGGGGGGAGGGTTCACTGAAGCTTTCTTT.

As DNA, the CDR3 is TGTGCCAGCTCATACCGACAGAATCAAGAGACCCAGTACTTC. It codes for CASSYRQNQETQYF. This rearrangement joins TRBV18 to TRBJ2-5; D might be TRBD1 (5 bases). This CDR3 spans 14 amino acids. V lost 5 bases, J lost 2 bases, and 12 bases lay in between. Germline CDR1 and CDR2: KGHSH and LQKENI. Drawing the rest from reference TRBV18 and TRBJ2-5, the complete variable domain is NAGVMQNPRHLVRRRGQEARLRCSPMKGHSHVYWYRQLPEEGLKFMVYLQKENIIDESGMPKERFSAEFPKEGPSILRIQQVVRGDSAAYFCASSYRQNQETQYFGPGTRLLVL.

This clone came up once. The V and J genes are TRBV5-1 and TRBJ2-3, with D maybe TRBD2 (5 bases). CDR1 is SGHRS, CDR2 YFSETQ, per germline. V was pared by 0 bases and J by 2 bases, with 7 bases between. The CDR3 loop spans 14 amino acids. The CDR3 sequence: CASSLDLATDTQYF. CDR3 bases: TGCGCCAGCAGCTTGGATCTAGCCACAGATACGCAGTATTTT.

V is TRBV6-5 and J is TRBJ2-2; D unclear. Between the trimmed V and J ends, which lost 6 bases and 0 bases, there was a span of 11 bases. Germline assignment: CDR1 MNHEY and CDR2 SVGAGI. This CDR3 region has 15 residues. The CDR3 DNA follows: TGTGCCAGCAGCCTTTGGCAAACGAACACCGGGGAGCTGTTTTTT. It yields the protein CASSLWQTNTGELFF.

The V gene is TRBV18, the J gene TRBJ2-3; TRBD1 matches 8 bases. The CDR3 sequence is 16 residues long. Germline CDR1 KGHSH, CDR2 LQKENI. Germline trimming cut 3 bases from V and 2 bases from J; bases unmatched to any gene: 7. The CDR3 region is CASSPGKDRATDTQYF. DNA of the CDR3: TGTGCCAGCTCACCCGGGAAGGACAGGGCCACAGATACGCAGTATTTT.

The gene calls are TRBV7-9 and TRBJ2-3; D unresolved. CDR1 is SEHNR and CDR2 is FQNEAQ in the germline V gene (reference sequence). The CDR3 is 12 residues long. The V gene lost 3 bases and the J gene lost 6 bases, with 7 bases spanning the gap. The DNA for the CDR3 is TGTGCCAGCAGCTTCCCGCGGGATACGCAGTATTTT. Translation gives CASSFPRDTQYF. Full variable domain (rest looked up from reference TRBV7-9 and TRBJ2-3): DTGVSQNPRHKITKRGQNVTFRCDPISEHNRLYWYRQTLGQGPEFLTYFQNEAQLEKSRLLSDRFSAERPKGSFSTLEIQRTEQGDSAMYLCASSFPRDTQYFGPGTRLTVL.

The chain has TRBV6-7 and TRBJ2-3; TRBD2 matches at 12 bases. TRBV6-7 counts as an open reading frame of uncertain function. Losses at the gene ends were 2 bases for V and 5 bases for J; bases not matched to a gene: 11. The CDR3 loop spans 18 amino acids. The CDR3 sequence is CASSYPFWLAGGVDTQYF. The CDR3 DNA sequence: TGTGCCAGCAGTTACCCCTTTTGGCTAGCGGGAGGGGTAGATACGCAGTATTTT.

V and J are TRBV2 and TRBJ1-1; TRBD1 is a possible D gene (6 bases). The CDR3 covers 13 residues. Deletions cut 9 bases from V and 1 base from J, with 12 bases between. CDR1 SNHLY and CDR2 FYNNEI come from the germline V gene. CDR3 DNA sequence: TGTGCCAGTCTATCGGGGGCGAACACTGAAGCTTTCTTT. Its protein product is CASLSGANTEAFF.

The CDR3 nucleotides are TGTGCCAGCAGTGGAGGAGGACAAGCCGCTAGCGGGTTAGCCTACGAGCAGTACTTC. Protein product: CASSGGGQAASGLAYEQYF. The chain carries TRBV6-1 and TRBJ2-7; 8 nucleotides agree with TRBD2. The CDR3 runs to 19 residues. Germline trimming cut 4 bases from V and 2 bases from J; bases unmatched to any gene: 19. Germline lookup yields CDR1 MNHNS and CDR2 SASEGT.

The gene calls are TRBV5-1 and TRBJ1-1, with 7 bases matching TRBD1. The germline V gene has CDR1 SGHRS and CDR2 YFSETQ. This CDR3 has 14 amino acids. V trimming: 6 bases; J trimming: 4 bases; junction bases outside the gene matches: 9. CDR3 protein: CASTKTGQVTEAFF. The CDR3 DNA follows: TGCGCCAGCACCAAGACAGGGCAGGTCACTGAAGCTTTCTTT.